This is a list of T cell receptor beta chains from one sample in a study of beta chain features in type 1 diabetes. Clones were read by immunoSEQ multiplex PCR, and TCRdb kept only the in-frame ones, dropping some. The data show nearly 350,000 clones, under 8.5% seen once. Sequenced: central memory CD4+ T cells from blood. Receptors originate from a woman aged 18-29 years in good health. Both conserved end residues are part of each CDR3. D genes are given only for firm matches. Clone size is stated in some rows and not others, as once, few, many or a class when expanded.

>NA|NA|TRBV4-1|TRBJ2-1
CASSQPRLVRSYNEQFF
TGCGCCAGCAGCCAGCCTAGACTAGTTCGATCCTACAATGAGCAGTTCTTC
>NA|NA|TRBV7-9|TRBJ1-1
CASSLGGLEAFF
TGTGCCAGCAGCTTAGGAGGGCTGGAAGCTTTCTTT
>NA|many|TRBV6-5|TRBJ2-3
CASSYTTDTQYF
TGTGCCAGCAGTTACACCACAGATACGCAGTATTTT
>NA|few|TRBV4-1|TRBJ1-1
CASSEGQNTEAFF
TGCGCCAGCAGTGAGGGTCAGAACACTGAAGCTTTCTTT
>NA|few|TRBV5-1|TRBJ1-3
CASSLTSGASGNTIYF
TGCGCCAGCAGCTTGACTAGTGGGGCCTCTGGAAACACCATATATTTT
>TRBD2|few|TRBV10-3|TRBJ2-3
CAAGLAGDGTQYF
TGTGCCGCAGGACTAGCGGGTGACGGTACGCAGTATTTT
>NA|NA|TRBV2|TRBJ2-1
CASSEDSYNEQFF
TGTGCCAGCAGTGAGGATTCCTACAATGAGCAGTTCTTC
>NA|NA|TRBV7-2|TRBJ2-4
CASSSPAVGNIQYF
TGTGCCAGCAGCTCTCCGGCTGTGGGAAACATTCAGTACTTC
>NA|NA|TRBV10-3|TRBJ2-2
CAIRPAAGTSRSSGELFF
TGTGCCATCAGGCCCGCCGCCGGAACTAGCCGGAGCTCCGGGGAGCTGTTTTTT
>TRBD2|NA|TRBV10-2|TRBJ2-1
CASSESSGRGLNEQFF
TGCGCCAGCAGTGAGTCAAGCGGGAGAGGATTGAATGAGCAGTTCTTC
>NA|NA|TRBV7-2|TRBJ1-2
CASSYDRSGGYTF
TGTGCCAGCAGCTACGACAGGTCGGGGGGCTACACCTTC
>NA|few|TRBV19|TRBJ1-1
CASRYGRVDTEAFF
TGTGCCAGTAGGTATGGGAGGGTGGACACTGAAGCTTTCTTT
>TRBD2|few|TRBV5-1|TRBJ2-2
CASSWGLVDTGELFF
TGCGCCAGCAGCTGGGGACTAGTGGACACCGGGGAGCTGTTTTTT
>NA|NA|TRBV20-1|TRBJ2-1
CSASRVGEQFF
TGCAGTGCTTCCAGGGTGGGTGAGCAGTTCTTC
>NA|NA|TRBV28|TRBJ2-3
CASSFAGYGSTDTQYF
TGTGCCAGCAGTTTTGCAGGATACGGTAGCACAGATACGCAGTATTTT
>NA|few|TRBV7-2|TRBJ1-1
CASSRYFSPGTGEAFF
TGTGCCAGCAGCCGCTATTTCAGCCCAGGTACTGGTGAAGCTTTCTTT
>NA|many|TRBV28|TRBJ1-2
CASSLTQQGNYGYTF
TGTGCCAGCAGTCTCACCCAACAGGGTAACTATGGCTACACCTTC
>NA|few|TRBV20-1|TRBJ1-2
CSARDRAGYTF
TGCAGTGCTAGAGATCGGGCAGGCTACACCTTC
>NA|few|TRBV29-1|TRBJ2-7
CSVGEPGRPYEQYF
TGCAGCGTTGGGGAACCGGGGAGACCCTACGAGCAGTACTTC
>TRBD1|few|TRBV15|TRBJ2-6
CATSGHRGASSGANVLTF
TGTGCCACCAGCGGACACAGGGGGGCGAGCTCTGGGGCCAACGTCCTGACTTTC
>TRBD1|few|TRBV6-5|TRBJ2-7
CASSTTGVEQYF
TGTGCCAGCAGCACGACAGGGGTCGAGCAGTACTTC
>NA|many|TRBV5-6|TRBJ2-4
CASSSTDRNIQYF
TGTGCCAGCAGCTCCACTGACAGAAACATTCAGTACTTC
>NA|few|TRBV11-2|TRBJ1-2
CASSSTGFGYTF
TGTGCCAGCAGCTCAACAGGGTTCGGCTACACCTTC
>NA|few|TRBV18|TRBJ1-3
CASSPGQASSGNTIYF
TGTGCCAGCTCACCCGGACAAGCGAGCTCTGGAAACACCATATATTTT
>TRBD2|NA|TRBV7-9|TRBJ2-3
CASSGLAGVGDTQYF
TGTGCCAGCAGCGGTCTGGCGGGAGTAGGGGATACGCAGTATTTT
>NA|NA|TRBV7-2|TRBJ1-2
CASSKGVSPGTRGYTF
TGTGCCAGCAGCAAGGGGGTGAGCCCTGGTACTCGTGGCTACACCTTC
>TRBD1|few|TRBV7-2|TRBJ1-4
CASSRDRFNEKLFF
TGTGCCAGCAGCCGGGACAGGTTTAATGAAAAACTGTTTTTT
>NA|few|TRBV19|TRBJ1-5
CASSRTPGQPQHF
TGTGCCAGTAGCCGGACCCCAGGGCAGCCCCAGCATTTT
>NA|few|TRBV10-3|TRBJ1-5
CASSSGYSNQPQHF
TGTGCCAGCAGTTCAGGGTATAGCAATCAGCCCCAGCATTTT
>TRBD1|NA|TRBV11-2|TRBJ1-1
CASSPTGGLRGTEAFF
TGTGCCAGCAGCCCCACAGGGGGCCTTCGTGGCACTGAAGCTTTCTTT
>NA|few|TRBV7-2|TRBJ2-5
CASSQDGGTQETQYF
TGTGCCAGCAGCCAAGATGGCGGGACGCAAGAGACCCAGTACTTC
>NA|many|TRBV10-3|TRBJ2-1
CAIRGPVDYNEQFF
TGTGCCATCAGGGGTCCTGTGGACTACAATGAGCAGTTCTTC
>NA|NA|TRBV2|TRBJ2-7
CASSADLSRGGYEQYF
TGTGCCAGCAGCGCCGATTTGAGCCGCGGTGGGTACGAGCAGTACTTC
>NA|few|TRBV21-1|TRBJ2-1
CASSTRPPGARLVRQFF
TGTGCCAGCAGCACCAGACCTCCAGGGGCGCGTTTAGTGAGACAGTTCTTC
>TRBD2|many|TRBV7-2|TRBJ2-2
CAIPMGLASTGELFF
TGTGCCATCCCAATGGGACTAGCGAGCACCGGGGAGCTGTTTTTT
>TRBD1|NA|TRBV10-3|TRBJ2-1
CAIRTEGTGYYNEQFF
TGTGCCATCAGGACGGAAGGGACAGGGTATTACAATGAGCAGTTCTTC
>NA|few|TRBV2|TRBJ2-7
CASRSADTNYEQYF
TGTGCCAGCAGATCCGCGGACACCAACTACGAGCAGTACTTC
>NA|few|TRBV2|TRBJ2-3
CASNSLSTDTQYF
TGTGCCAGCAATTCGTTGAGCACAGATACGCAGTATTTT
>TRBD2|NA|TRBV7-2|TRBJ2-7
CASSARPLAGFGRVYEQYF
TGTGCCAGCAGCGCAAGACCGCTAGCGGGATTTGGTAGGGTCTACGAGCAGTACTTC
>TRBD1|few|TRBV7-3|TRBJ2-2
CASSEDRGELFF
TGTGCCAGCAGCGAGGACAGGGGCGAGCTGTTTTTT
>TRBD2|few|TRBV5-4|TRBJ2-1
CASSPGSGRPNEQFF
TGTGCCAGCAGCCCCGGGAGCGGGAGGCCCAATGAGCAGTTCTTC
>NA|NA|TRBV5-6|TRBJ2-3
CASSLVTASTDTQYF
TGTGCCAGCAGCTTGGTAACAGCGAGCACAGATACGCAGTATTTT
>NA|NA|TRBV11-2|TRBJ2-3
CASSLDPEGTQYF
TGTGCCAGCAGCTTAGATCCCGAGGGGACGCAGTATTTT
>NA|many|TRBV5-5|TRBJ2-3
CASSLELDTQYF
TGTGCCAGCAGCTTGGAGTTAGATACGCAGTATTTT
>NA|NA|TRBV7-2|TRBJ1-2
CASSFGRGYTF
TGTGCCAGCAGCTTTGGCAGGGGCTACACCTTC
>NA|few|TRBV27|TRBJ2-7
CASSLIWRGANEQYF
TGTGCCAGCAGTTTAATTTGGAGAGGGGCCAACGAGCAGTACTTC
>TRBD2|NA|TRBV28|TRBJ2-7
CASSPGQGIGLAGNNEQYF
TGTGCCAGCAGTCCGGGACAGGGTATAGGACTAGCGGGAAATAACGAGCAGTACTTC
>NA|few|TRBV28|TRBJ2-4
CASSPPGQGNIQYF
TGTGCCAGCAGTCCGCCGGGCCAGGGAAACATTCAGTACTTC
>TRBD1|NA|TRBV27|TRBJ2-7
CASSTSDRGPYEQYF
TGTGCCAGCAGTACCTCGGACAGGGGGCCCTACGAGCAGTACTTC
>NA|NA|TRBV27|TRBJ2-4
CASSLVGEEYF
TGTGCCAGCAGTTTAGTTGGAGAGGAATACTTC